What follows are 25 T cell receptor beta chains derived from one specimen sequenced in a study of CD8+CD57+ T cells in acquired aplastic anemia. Patients selected for sequencing had displayed CD8+CD57+ cell expansion by flow cytometry. The template used for profiling TCR beta VDJ and CDR3 was genomic DNA. TCRdb fed the reads into MiXCR, producing one record per CDR3 protein. This sample has 130,000 or so distinct CDR3 sequences; approximately 41% occur once, and the top ten carry about 3%. Sample: sorted CD4+, CD8+, or CD8+CD57+ T cells (not recorded which) from PBMCs. Source of these receptors: a human donor with aplastic anemia.

In its sample, this clonotype was seen many times. The chain couples TRBV7-9 to TRBJ1-2, with unresolved D. The length of the CDR3 is 14 residues. V was trimmed by 1 base and J by 7 bases, leaving 13 bases between them. Germline-derived CDR1 and CDR2 are SEHNR and FQNEAQ (reference sequence). CDR3 protein: CASSLEAGRGGYTF. The CDR3 nucleotides are TGTGCCAGCAGCTTAGAAGCGGGGAGAGGTGGCTACACCTTC.

About this clonotype: A much larger clone lies one base from this, so it may be a read error. The rearrangement joins TRBV19 to TRBJ1-3; 8 nucleotides agree with TRBD1. The CDR3 covers 18 residues. The germline gives CDR1 LNHDA, CDR2 SQIVND (reference sequence). The CDR3 loop reads CASGIRTGNFYSGNTIYF. The CDR3 DNA reads as TGTGCCAGTGGTATCCGGACAGGGAATTTTTACTCTGGAAACACCATATATTTT.

V gene TRBV19 combines with J gene TRBJ2-7, with a weak D call TRBD2 (7 bases). Deletions cut 1 base from V and 2 bases from J, with 9 bases between. The germline V gene has CDR1 LNHDA and CDR2 SQIVND (reference sequence). The CDR3 has 14 amino acids. The CDR3 DNA is TGTGCCAGTAGTATAGTAGGGGGGGCCTACGAGCAGTACTTC. It is translated as CASSIVGGAYEQYF.

In this sample, this clonotype turned up a few times. The chain carries TRBV6-1 and TRBJ2-1, with D unclear. This CDR3 is 12 amino acids long. CDR1 is MNHNS and CDR2 is SASEGT in the germline V gene. V was shortened by 5 bases and J by 1 base, with 3 bases between the two germline ends. DNA for the CDR3: TGTGCCAGCAGTCGGTCCTACAATGAGCAGTTCTTC. Its protein is CASSRSYNEQFF.

V usage is TRBV5-1 and J usage is TRBJ2-5; perhaps TRBD2 as D (5 bases). CDR1 and CDR2 (germline): SGHRS, YFSETQ. With 0 bases removed from V and 11 bases from J, the gap between germline ends came to 14 bases. The CDR3 is 13 residues long. CDR3 sequence: CASSLAALGEQYF. As DNA, the CDR3 is TGCGCCAGCAGCTTGGCGGCACTTGGGGAGCAGTACTTC.

This clonotype has ten or more counts. CDR3 sequence: CATKPGTDYEQYF. The DNA for the CDR3 is TGTGCCACCAAACCCGGGACAGACTACGAGCAGTACTTC. V and J are TRBV10-3 and TRBJ2-7, with 7 bases aligning to TRBD1. Germline V gene sequence: CDR1 ENHRY, CDR2 SYGVKD. The CDR3 covers 13 residues. With V trimmed by 10 bases and J by 3 bases, 9 bases remained unmatched.

This clonotype was detected a few times. V is TRBV6-6 and J is TRBJ1-1; D gene uncertain. Germline V gene sequence: CDR1 MNHNY, CDR2 SVGAGI (reference sequence). This CDR3 has 10 residues. The V gene lost 2 bases and the J gene lost 5 bases, with 0 bases spanning the gap. CDR3 amino acids: CASSYTEAFF. CDR3 nucleotides: TGTGCCAGCAGTTACACTGAAGCTTTCTTT.

This clonotype was seen repeatedly, ten times or more. The rearrangement uses TRBV19 and TRBJ2-3, with TRBD2 matching 8 bases. Germline CDR1 LNHDA, CDR2 SQIVND (reference sequence). After removal of 1 base from V and 7 bases from J, the junction contained 10 bases not matched to a gene. The CDR3 is 16 residues long. CDR3 loop: CASSIAPGREGHTQYF. The CDR3, as DNA: TGTGCCAGTAGTATAGCCCCGGGACGGGAGGGACATACGCAGTATTTT.

In this sample, this clonotype turned up a few times. The chain uses TRBV6-1 and TRBJ2-1; TRBD1 aligns across 7 bases. Per germline, CDR1 MNHNS and CDR2 SASEGT. The CDR3 length is 14 residues. With 7 bases clipped from V and 3 bases from J, the junction kept 6 bases outside the gene matches. The CDR3 region has the DNA TGTGCCAGCATAAAGGGGGCCTTCTACAATGAGCAGTTCTTC. Translation gives CASIKGAFYNEQFF.

This clonotype was seen just once. V and J are TRBV10-3 and TRBJ2-6; 7 bases fit TRBD1. Trimming took 6 bases from V and 0 from J; bases not matched to a gene: 14. The CDR3 totals 19 residues. Per germline, CDR1 ENHRY and CDR2 SYGVKD. The DNA for the CDR3 is TGTGCCATCAGCACAGATCAAGGGGGCGCAAGCTCTGGGGCCAACGTCCTGACTTTC. Its protein product is CAISTDQGGASSGANVLTF.

This clonotype was recorded many times. This chain links TRBV6-2 or TRBV6-3 with TRBJ2-7, with 8 nucleotides matching TRBD1. CDR1 MNHEY and CDR2 SVGEGT come from the germline V gene. V was pared by 3 bases and J by 2 bases, with 9 bases of the junction left unmatched. The CDR3 covers 16 residues. The CDR3 coding sequence is TGTGCCAGCAGTTATATTAGAAGGGGACAGGCCTACGAGCAGTACTTC. This translates into CASSYIRRGQAYEQYF.

With respect to this clonotype: Given a much more abundant clone one base away, this may be a read error. V and J are TRBV2 and TRBJ1-4, with 7 bases aligning to TRBD1. Losses at the gene ends were 6 bases for V and 3 bases for J; bases not matched to a gene: 13. Germline values: CDR1 SNHLY, CDR2 FYNNEI. The CDR3 is made up of 17 amino acids. CDR3 amino acids: CASRLIGQEGANEKLFF. CDR3 in DNA: TGTGCCAGCAGGCTAATAGGACAGGAGGGGGCTAATGAAAAACTGTTTTTT. The full variable domain, with the rest looked up from reference TRBV2 and TRBJ1-4, is EPEVTQTPSHQVTQMGQEVILRCVPISNHLYFYWYRQILGQKVEFLVSFYNNEISEKSEIFDDQFSVERPDGSNFTLKIRSTKLEDSAMYFCASRLIGQEGANEKLFFGSGTQLSVL.

Ten or more counts support this clonotype. The CDR3 sequence: CASSITAQQPQHF. The DNA for the CDR3 is TGTGCCAGTAGTATTACAGCACAACAGCCCCAGCATTTT. J is TRBJ1-5 and V is TRBV19; no definite D call. V lost 3 bases to trimming and J lost 7 bases, with 10 bases between them. CDR1 is LNHDA, CDR2 SQIVND, per germline (reference sequence). This CDR3 spans 13 amino acids.

As regards this clonotype: A clone one base away is much larger, so this may be a read error. This chain links TRBV4-1 with TRBJ1-5; D call uncertain. From germline, CDR1 is MGHRA and CDR2 YSYEKL. The CDR3 is made up of 13 amino acids. Written as DNA, the CDR3 is TGCGCCAGCGGCCAAACGGACAATCAGCCCCAGCATTTT. It yields the protein CASGQTDNQPQHF.

In this sample, this clonotype turned up many times. The chain employs TRBV2 and TRBJ1-1; D is uncertain. CDR1 is SNHLY, CDR2 FYNNEI, per germline. The CDR3 is 12 amino acids. Trimming removed 5 bases at V and 6 bases at J, with 10 bases between. The CDR3 coding sequence is TGTGCCAGCAGTTTCAGGTTCCCTGAAGCTTTCTTT. Its protein is CASSFRFPEAFF.

This clonotype was detected many times. The chain employs TRBV2 and TRBJ2-2, with 8 bases matching TRBD1. From germline, CDR1 is SNHLY and CDR2 FYNNEI. The CDR3 sequence is 14 residues long. V dropped 6 bases and J dropped 4; count of bases not matched to a gene: 4. The CDR3 DNA is TGTGCCAGCAGGACAGGGGACCGCACCGGGGAGCTGTTTTTT. Residues: CASRTGDRTGELFF.

For this clonotype: A much larger clone differs by one base, so this may be a read error. The chain couples TRBV15 to TRBJ2-7; 10 nucleotides line up with TRBD1. The CDR3 is 16 amino acids. V shed 1 base, J shed 5 bases, and the junction held 8 bases outside the gene matches. CDR1 is LNHNV, CDR2 YYDKDF, per germline (reference sequence). The CDR3 DNA is TGTGCCACCAGCAGAGGTACCGGGACAGGGGCTGACGAGCAGTACGTC. Translation: CATSRGTGTGADEQYV.

A remark on this clonotype: The junction departs from germline at one end; a sequencing error may be responsible. The DNA for the CDR3 is TGTGCTAGTAGATTCCCTAGCGCAGATACGCAGTATTTT. Protein: CASRFPSADTQYF. The chain joins TRBV19 to TRBJ2-3, with D possibly matching TRBD2 (6 bases). Germline assignment: CDR1 LNHDA and CDR2 SQIVND (reference sequence). The CDR3 runs to 13 residues.

This clonotype was observed a few times. The chain has TRBV10-3 and TRBJ1-1, with 9 bases that match TRBD1. The CDR3 extends over 14 amino acids. CDR1 and CDR2 (germline): ENHRY, SYGVKD. The V and J ends lost 5 bases and 1 base, in that order; junction bases with no gene match: 2. CDR3 sequence reads: CAISKGQGNTEAFF. The CDR3 DNA sequence: TGTGCCATCAGTAAGGGACAGGGGAACACTGAAGCTTTCTTT.

This clonotype was detected ten times or more. V usage is TRBV29-1 and J usage is TRBJ2-2, with 10 bases identical to TRBD1. Germline CDR1 reads SQVTM; CDR2 reads ANQGSEA. This CDR3 region has 16 residues. V gave up 0 bases and J gave up 4 bases; unmatched junction bases: 5. CDR3 nucleotides: TGCAGCGTTGAAGAGTGGGGACAGGGGAGCACCGGGGAGCTGTTTTTT. It yields the protein CSVEEWGQGSTGELFF.

This clonotype was seen ten or more times. The chain couples TRBV5-4 to TRBJ2-5; D uncertain. The CDR3 is 11 residues long. Trimming cost V 4 bases and J 2 bases, with 3 bases left between them. Looked up from germline, CDR1 is SGHNT and CDR2 is YYREEE (reference sequence). The CDR3 here is CASSGQETQYF. The CDR3 DNA is TGTGCCAGCAGCGGACAAGAGACCCAGTACTTC.

This clonotype has a count of ten or more. The rearrangement links TRBV5-6 to TRBJ1-6; D call uncertain. The germline gives CDR1 SGHDT, CDR2 YYEEEE. The ends were cut back, 0 bases at V and 6 bases at J, with 7 bases in the middle. The CDR3 is 14 residues long. Here the CDR3 reads CASSLASPNSPLHF. The CDR3 region has the DNA TGTGCCAGCAGCTTGGCCTCTCCTAATTCACCCCTCCACTTT.

The CDR3 loop is CSVIQGAGNTIYF. In nucleotides, the CDR3 is TGCAGCGTCATACAGGGGGCTGGAAACACCATATATTTT. The chain combines TRBV29-1 with TRBJ1-3, with 8 bases lining up with TRBD1. The CDR3 contains 13 residues. V was clipped by 6 bases and J by 2 bases; unmatched bases: 3. Germline values: CDR1 SQVTM, CDR2 ANQGSEA.

This clonotype was counted ten times or more. The rearrangement uses TRBV7-2 and TRBJ2-7; tentative D call: TRBD2 (5 bases). With 0 bases removed from V and 2 bases from J, the gap between germline ends came to 14 bases. Germline V gives CDR1 SGHTA, CDR2 FQGNSA. This CDR3 has 16 residues. This CDR3 is CASSLAGIPSTYEQYF. CDR3 nucleotide sequence: TGTGCCAGCAGCTTAGCCGGGATACCTTCTACCTACGAGCAGTACTTC. The complete variable domain, with remaining parts taken from reference TRBV7-2 and TRBJ2-7, reads GAGVSQSPSNKVTEKGKDVELRCDPISGHTALYWYRQSLGQGLEFLIYFQGNSAPDKSGLPSDRFSAERTGGSVSTLTIQRTQQEDSAVYLCASSLAGIPSTYEQYFGPGTRLTVT.

The chain uses TRBV5-1 and TRBJ2-3, with 9 bases fitting TRBD2. V lost 0 bases, J lost 2 bases, and 7 bases stayed unmatched. Per germline, CDR1 SGHRS and CDR2 YFSETQ. The CDR3 runs 17 residues. The CDR3 here is CASSLEGTSIYTDTQYF. CDR3 nucleotide sequence: TGCGCCAGCAGCTTGGAGGGGACTAGCATCTACACAGATACGCAGTATTTT. The full variable domain, completed using reference TRBV5-1 and TRBJ2-3, is KAGVTQTPRYLIKTRGQQVTLSCSPISGHRSVSWYQQTPGQGLQFLFEYFSETQRNKGNFPGRFSGRQFSNSRSEMNVSTLELGDSALYLCASSLEGTSIYTDTQYFGPGTRLTVL.